One and the same sample provided the 24 T cell receptor beta chains below, sequenced in a study of CD8+ T cells in alopecia areata. Treatment described: oral pan-JAK inhibitor, 5-10 mg twice daily. The sequencing template was cDNA reverse transcribed from extracted RNA. Profiling relied on immunoSEQ multiplex PCR, and the TCRdb table lists in-frame clones only, not all of them. This sample has about 220,000 clones, with more than 45% found just once. Sequenced material: CD4+ T cells sorted from blood, taken at week 4, from a patient treated with tofacitinib. The receptors originated from a human donor with alopecia areata.

The chain joins TRBV7-2 to TRBJ2-2; no definite D call. The CDR3 covers 16 residues. CDR1 is SGHTA and CDR2 is FQGNSA in the germline V gene. Trimming removed 2 bases from V and 1 base from J, with 11 bases in between. The chain's CDR3 is CASSLITSRNTGELFF. In nucleotides, the CDR3 is TGTGCCAGCAGCTTAATTACATCCAGGAACACCGGGGAGCTGTTTTTT.

J is TRBJ2-5 and V is TRBV4-2; D ambiguous. The length of the CDR3 is 14 residues. Trimming cost V 2 bases and J 3 bases, with 10 bases left between them. Germline lookup yields CDR1 LGHNA and CDR2 YNFKEQ. CDR3 nucleotide sequence: TGTGCCAGCAGCCAAAGAACAGTTGAAGAGACCCAGTACTTC. It yields the protein CASSQRTVEETQYF.

This chain links TRBV9 with TRBJ2-5; D is unresolved. CDR1 is SGDLS and CDR2 is YYNGEE in the germline V gene. Trimming shortened V by 0 bases and J by 7 bases, and 10 bases separated the two germline ends. This CDR3 has 13 amino acids. CDR3 sequence: CASSVARIGTQYF. CDR3 nucleotide sequence: TGTGCCAGCAGCGTAGCTAGGATCGGGACCCAGTACTTC.

The chain is built from TRBV4-3 and TRBJ1-2; the D gene is possibly TRBD1 (6 bases). Trimming stripped 0 bases from V and 2 bases from J, with 10 bases between. CDR1 and CDR2 from the germline V gene are LGHNA and YSLEER. The length of the CDR3 is 15 residues. CDR3 DNA sequence: TGCGCCAGCAGCCAAGATTTCGGACAGAACTATGGCTACACCTTC. As protein: CASSQDFGQNYGYTF.

The chain couples TRBV4-3 to TRBJ1-6, with 7 bases lining up with TRBD1. Unmatched junction bases numbered 5, after V lost 1 base and J lost 8 bases. The CDR3 covers 15 residues. CDR1 is LGHNA, CDR2 YSLEER, per germline. CDR3 residues: CASSQGDRNYSPLHF. The CDR3 DNA reads as TGCGCCAGCAGCCAAGGGGACAGAAATTATTCACCCCTCCACTTT.

CDR3 bases: TGTGCCAGCAGCTTAGGACAAAATCAGCCCCAGCATTTT. Translated, it gives CASSLGQNQPQHF. This sequence joins TRBV7-2 and TRBJ1-5, with D unresolved. Germline loops: CDR1 SGHTA, CDR2 FQGNSA. V was shortened by 1 base and J by 4 bases, with 5 bases between the two germline ends. The CDR3 extends over 13 amino acids.

The chain couples TRBV14 to TRBJ2-7, with 8 positions matching TRBD2. Germline V gene data show CDR1 as SGHDN and CDR2 as FVKESK. Trimming at V came to 0 bases and at J to 6 bases, leaving 4 bases not matched to a gene. This CDR3 is 14 amino acids long. DNA for the CDR3: TGTGCCAGCAGCCAAGAGGGACTAGACGGCGAGCAGTACTTC. Residues: CASSQEGLDGEQYF.

V is TRBV12-5 and J is TRBJ2-3; D call uncertain. In germline, CDR1 is LGHNT, CDR2 FRNRAP. The V gene lost 2 bases and the J gene lost 0 bases, with 3 bases spanning the gap. The CDR3 extends over 13 amino acids. CDR3 residues: CASGLPSTDTQYF. For the CDR3, the DNA is TGTGCTAGTGGTTTGCCTAGCACAGATACGCAGTATTTT.

The chain couples TRBV7-2 to TRBJ2-1; D may be TRBD1 or TRBD2 (6 bases each). Germline CDR1 SGHTA, CDR2 FQGNSA. Deletions cut 2 bases from V and 4 bases from J, with 12 bases between. The CDR3 loop spans 15 amino acids. The CDR3 spells CASSLLRGTYNEQFF. CDR3 in DNA: TGTGCCAGCAGCTTACTTCGGGGGACATACAATGAGCAGTTCTTC.

This clone came up once. J is TRBJ1-5 and V is TRBV5-1; 10 bases fit TRBD1. The CDR3 contains 16 residues. V was clipped by 3 bases and J by 2 bases; unmatched bases: 5. Germline V gene sequence: CDR1 SGHRS, CDR2 YFSETQ. The CDR3 DNA reads as TGCGCCAGCAGCTGGGATGGACAGGGGGGCAATCAGCCCCAGCATTTT. Amino acid sequence: CASSWDGQGGNQPQHF.

The J gene is TRBJ2-7, the V gene TRBV5-1, with 9 positions matching TRBD1. The CDR3 consists of 17 residues. Germline CDR1 is SGHRS and CDR2 is YFSETQ. Trimming removed 8 bases from V and 2 bases from J; junction bases left unmatched: 17. The CDR3 coding sequence is TGCGCCAGTAAATCCCCTCCGGACAGGGGATTAACCTACGAGCAGTACTTC. Translating it yields CASKSPPDRGLTYEQYF.

This sequence joins TRBV5-1 and TRBJ1-2; 9 nucleotides agree with TRBD1. CDR3 size: 14 residues. Germline loops: CDR1 SGHRS, CDR2 YFSETQ. The J segment lost 4 bases and the V segment lost 3 bases, leaving 4 bases of the junction unmatched. As DNA, the CDR3 is TGCGCCAGCAGCTCTATGACAGGGGGCTATGGCTACACCTTC. Amino acids: CASSSMTGGYGYTF.

The chain links TRBV9 to TRBJ2-5, with TRBD1 matching 10 bases. V gave up 4 bases and J gave up 6 bases; unmatched junction bases: 6. The CDR3 covers 14 residues. From germline, CDR1 is SGDLS and CDR2 YYNGEE. The CDR3 here is CASSLGTGEQTQYF. CDR3 nucleotide sequence: TGTGCCAGCAGCCTAGGGACAGGGGAACAGACCCAGTACTTC.

The J gene is TRBJ2-5, the V gene TRBV18; D possibly corresponds to TRBD2 (6 bases). Germline V gene sequence: CDR1 KGHSH, CDR2 LQKENI. V was cut by 5 bases and J by 5 bases, with 15 bases left in between. The CDR3 has 14 residues. CDR3 DNA: TGTGCCAGCTCAGGTTCTGGAAGCGGGGAGACCCAGTACTTC. The encoded protein is CASSGSGSGETQYF.

This rearrangement joins TRBV29-1 to TRBJ1-1, with D tentatively TRBD1 (6 bases). Per the germline V gene, CDR1 is SQVTM and CDR2 is ANQGSEA. The CDR3 consists of 13 residues. Trimming shortened V by 5 bases and J by 5 bases, and 15 bases separated the two germline ends. CDR3 DNA: TGCAGCGTTCCCGGGACACGGGGAACTGAAGCTTTCTTT. It yields the protein CSVPGTRGTEAFF.

The V call is TRBV29-1, the J call TRBJ2-5, with D unclear. Germline-derived CDR1 and CDR2 are SQVTM and ANQGSEA. V was pared by 3 bases and J by 5 bases, with 16 bases between. The CDR3 loop spans 14 amino acids. The DNA of the CDR3 is TGCAGCGTTGAGTTTTTCTCCTCCCGGGAGACCCAGTACTTC. The encoded protein is CSVEFFSSRETQYF.

V is TRBV27 and J is TRBJ2-1; weak D call: TRBD1 (6 bases). Trimming removed 3 bases from V and 15 bases from J, with 18 bases in between. The CDR3 is made up of 13 amino acids. Per the germline V gene, CDR1 is MNHEY and CDR2 is SMNVEV (reference sequence). The CDR3 DNA follows: TGTGCCAGCAGTTTTAGCCCCGAGGGGGTGGGGTTCTTC. Its translation: CASSFSPEGVGFF.

The V gene is TRBV7-2, the J gene TRBJ1-2, with 8 bases identical to TRBD1. Germline V CDR1 and CDR2: SGHTA, FQGNSA. The CDR3 is 13 amino acids. V gave up 4 bases and J gave up 8 bases; unmatched junction bases: 6. The CDR3 region has the DNA TGTGCCAGCAGCTCCCGGACAGGGAGGGGCTACACCTTC. Translated, it gives CASSSRTGRGYTF.

V usage is TRBV6-6 and J usage is TRBJ1-2; 7 nucleotides align to TRBD1. The CDR3 is 13 amino acids. J gave up 3 bases and V 3 bases, and 1 base lay outside the gene matches. CDR1 is MNHNY, CDR2 SVGAGI, per germline (reference sequence). The CDR3, as DNA: TGTGCCAGCAGTTATGGGACAGACTATGGCTACACCTTC. Its protein is CASSYGTDYGYTF.

This clone has just a few counts. The V and J genes are TRBV9 and TRBJ1-2; possibly TRBD1 for D (6 bases). Germline V gives CDR1 SGDLS, CDR2 YYNGEE. With 4 bases removed from V and 4 bases from J, the gap between germline ends came to 14 bases. The CDR3 totals 14 residues. The CDR3 loop reads CASSSSGDVYGYTF. CDR3 coding DNA: TGTGCCAGCAGCTCCTCAGGGGATGTCTATGGCTACACCTTC.

The chain couples TRBV5-1 to TRBJ1-2; TRBD1 matches 7 bases. Germline trimming cut 4 bases from V and 2 bases from J; bases unmatched to any gene: 8. The CDR3 runs to 15 residues. Germline-derived CDR1 and CDR2 are SGHRS and YFSETQ. For the CDR3, the DNA is TGCGCCAGCAGCGCGGCTGCGGGACAGAACTATGGCTACACCTTC. It translates to CASSAAAGQNYGYTF.

This chain uses TRBV29-1 with TRBJ2-7; D may match TRBD1 or TRBD2 (5 bases each). The CDR3 totals 11 residues. Trimming removed 4 bases at V and 6 bases at J, with 10 bases between. Germline loops: CDR1 SQVTM, CDR2 ANQGSEA. In nucleotides, the CDR3 is TGCAGCGTTGGGCTAGGGACCGAGCAGTACTTC. Translating gives CSVGLGTEQYF.

The chain recombines TRBV25-1 with TRBJ1-6; D is possibly TRBD1 (5 bases). V was cut by 5 bases and J by 8 bases, with 10 bases left in between. Per germline, CDR1 MGHDK and CDR2 SYGVNS. The CDR3 runs to 13 residues. CDR3 in DNA: TGTGCCAGCAGTTTCGAAGGGGATTCACCCCTCCACTTT. Translating it yields CASSFEGDSPLHF.

The CDR3 reads CASSSSRKPNTEAFF. The CDR3, as DNA: TGTGCCAGCAGCTCTTCGAGGAAACCGAACACTGAAGCTTTCTTT. V is TRBV11-3 and J is TRBJ1-1; the D is unclear. The V and J ends lost 4 bases and 1 base respectively, with 13 bases between them. CDR1 SGHNT and CDR2 YENEEA come from the germline V gene. CDR3 length: 15 residues. The whole variable domain, remainder taken from reference TRBV11-3 and TRBJ1-1, is EAGVVQSPRYKIIEKKQPVAFWCNPISGHNTLYWYLQNLGQGPELLIRYENEEAVDDSQLPKDRFSAERLKGVDSTLKIQPAELGDSAVYLCASSSSRKPNTEAFFGQGTRLTVV.